The rows below give T cell receptor beta chains drawn from one sample of a study of shared clonotypes between healthy human individuals. TCRdb's copy holds only in-frame clones and misses some; the assay was immunoSEQ multiplex PCR. Counted here are 2,500,000 or so clones, approximately 93% occurring once; the ten biggest clones make up more than 0.35%. Sequencing input: naive CD4+ T cells from PBMCs. The origin of the receptors is a man younger than 30 in good health. Some clones in this sample may be carry-over from other donors' samples. The CDR3 runs from the conserved cysteine through the conserved F or W. The order of the fields is clone size, J gene, V gene, D gene, CDR3 DNA, CDR3 protein. The D gene is left open where the match is weak. The listing skips clone size in some rows; elsewhere it reads once, few, many or a size class.

NA TRBJ2-2 TRBV27 NA TGTGCCAGCAGTCACCGGACACTGAACACCGGGGAGCTGTTTTTT CASSHRTLNTGELFF
NA TRBJ2-2 TRBV7-2 NA TGTGCCAGCAGCTTACGAGCCCGCGCGGTGGACACCGGGGAGCTGTTTTTT CASSLRARAVDTGELFF
NA TRBJ2-1 TRBV5-1 TRBD2 TGCGCCAGCAGCACGGGGACTAGCGGAAGAACCCTAACCAATGAGCAGTTCTTC CASSTGTSGRTLTNEQFF
NA TRBJ2-1 TRBV7-8 TRBD2 TGTGCCAGCAGCCTACGACTAGCCACAACCTACAATGAGCAGTTCTTC CASSLRLATTYNEQFF
NA TRBJ2-7 TRBV7-9 NA TGTGCCAGCAGCTGGGGCAGTCATTCCTACGAGCAGTACTTC CASSWGSHSYEQYF
NA TRBJ1-5 TRBV4-1 NA TGCGCCAGCAGCCAAGATTGGCGGGACAATCAGCCCCAGCATTTT CASSQDWRDNQPQHF
once TRBJ2-7 TRBV9 TRBD2 TGTGCCAGCAGCCCCCGGGGACTAGCTTGGGAGCAGTACTTC CASSPRGLAWEQYF
NA TRBJ2-1 TRBV28 TRBD2 TGTGCCAGCAGTTCTAGCGGGAGGGCCTACAATGAGCAGTTCTTC CASSSSGRAYNEQFF
once TRBJ2-7 TRBV7-3 TRBD1 TGTGCCAGCAGCGCCGAGACAGGGGGCCCGGTGCAGTACTTC CASSAETGGPVQYF
NA TRBJ2-2 TRBV29-1 TRBD1 TGCAGCGTGCGAGGGGGGACAGGGGGAATCGGGGAGCTGTTTTTT CSVRGGTGGIGELFF
NA TRBJ2-5 TRBV28 NA TGTGCCAGCAGTTTACGACCCATTGAGACCCAGTACTTC CASSLRPIETQYF
NA TRBJ2-5 TRBV25-1 NA TGTGCCAGCAGTGAACAAAAGACTTTTCAAGAGACCCAGTACTTC CASSEQKTFQETQYF
NA TRBJ1-2 TRBV6-1 NA TGTGCCAGCAGTGAATGGTGGCCTCATGCGGGCAACTATGGCTACACCTTC CASSEWWPHAGNYGYTF
NA TRBJ2-1 TRBV4-3 TRBD2 TGCGCCAGCAGCCAAGTGGGGAGCCGAGCGGGATCCCCCCTCAATGAGCAGTTCTTC CASSQVGSRAGSPLNEQFF
NA TRBJ2-7 TRBV5-4 TRBD1 TGTGCCAGCAGCCCCGGGACAGGGTTGGGGGTCTCCTACGAGCAGTACTTC CASSPGTGLGVSYEQYF
NA TRBJ2-7 TRBV23-1 TRBD1 TGCGCCAGCATCCTCACGGACAGGGGGCCGGGCGAGCAGTACTTC CASILTDRGPGEQYF
NA TRBJ1-1 TRBV9 NA TGTGCCAGCAGCGTGTACGGGAACACTGAAGCTTTCTTT CASSVYGNTEAFF
NA TRBJ2-7 TRBV6-1 NA TGTGCCAGCAACCTCAGGGTGGACTACGAGCAGTACTTC CASNLRVDYEQYF
once TRBJ2-1 TRBV4-2 TRBD2 TGTGCCAGCAGCCAAGGGACTAGCGGGAGCTACAATGAGCAGTTCTTC CASSQGTSGSYNEQFF
NA TRBJ2-7 TRBV28 TRBD1 TGTGCCAGCAGTCGGACAGGGTCGTGGAGCGAGCAGTACTTC CASSRTGSWSEQYF